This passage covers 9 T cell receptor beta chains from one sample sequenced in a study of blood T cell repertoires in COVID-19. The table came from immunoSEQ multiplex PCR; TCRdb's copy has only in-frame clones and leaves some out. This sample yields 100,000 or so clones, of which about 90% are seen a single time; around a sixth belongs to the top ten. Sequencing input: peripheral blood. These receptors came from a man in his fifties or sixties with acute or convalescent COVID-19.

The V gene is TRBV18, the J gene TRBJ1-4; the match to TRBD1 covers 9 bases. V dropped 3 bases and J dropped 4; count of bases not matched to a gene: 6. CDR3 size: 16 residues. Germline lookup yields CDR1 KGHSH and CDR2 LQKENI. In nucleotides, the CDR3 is TGTGCCAGCTCACCTTCGCGGGGACAGGGTAATGAAAAACTGTTTTTT. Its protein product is CASSPSRGQGNEKLFF.

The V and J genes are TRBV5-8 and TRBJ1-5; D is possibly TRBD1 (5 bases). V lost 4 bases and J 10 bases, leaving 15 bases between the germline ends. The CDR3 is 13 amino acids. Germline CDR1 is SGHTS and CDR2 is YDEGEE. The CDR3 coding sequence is TGTGCCAGCAGCCCCCGGGGGAGGGTACCCCAGCATTTT. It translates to CASSPRGRVPQHF.

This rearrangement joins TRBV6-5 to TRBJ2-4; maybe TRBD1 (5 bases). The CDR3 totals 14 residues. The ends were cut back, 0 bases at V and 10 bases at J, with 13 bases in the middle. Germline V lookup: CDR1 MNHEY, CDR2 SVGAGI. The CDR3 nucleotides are TGTGCCAGCAGTTACTCGTGGGGCTACCGTATTCAGTACTTC. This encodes CASSYSWGYRIQYF.

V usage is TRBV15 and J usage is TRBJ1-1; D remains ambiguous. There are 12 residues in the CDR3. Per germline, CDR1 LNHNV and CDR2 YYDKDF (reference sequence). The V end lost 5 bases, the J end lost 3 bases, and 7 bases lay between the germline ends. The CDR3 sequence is CATSRRDTEAFF. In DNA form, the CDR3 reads TGTGCCACCAGCCGGAGGGACACTGAAGCTTTCTTT.

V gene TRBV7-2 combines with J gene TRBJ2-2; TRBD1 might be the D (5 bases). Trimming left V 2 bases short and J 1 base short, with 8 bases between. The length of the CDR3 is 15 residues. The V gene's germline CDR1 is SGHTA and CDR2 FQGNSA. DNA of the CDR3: TGTGCCAGCAGCTTAACGCAGGGGAACACCGGGGAGCTGTTTTTT. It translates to CASSLTQGNTGELFF.

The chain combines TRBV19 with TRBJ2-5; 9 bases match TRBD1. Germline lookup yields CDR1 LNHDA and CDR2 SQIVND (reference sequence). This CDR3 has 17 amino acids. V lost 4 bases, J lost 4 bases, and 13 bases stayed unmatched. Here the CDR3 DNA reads TGTGCCAGTAGTACTCGGGACAGGGCACAGAGGGGAGAGACCCAGTACTTC. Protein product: CASSTRDRAQRGETQYF.

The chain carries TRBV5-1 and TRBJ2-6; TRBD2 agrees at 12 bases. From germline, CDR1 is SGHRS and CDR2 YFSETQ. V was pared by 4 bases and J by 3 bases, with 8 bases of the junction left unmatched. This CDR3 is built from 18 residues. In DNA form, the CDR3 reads TGCGCCAGCAGCCTTTTACTAGCGGGGGGATTTGGGGCCAACGTCCTGACTTTC. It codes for CASSLLLAGGFGANVLTF.

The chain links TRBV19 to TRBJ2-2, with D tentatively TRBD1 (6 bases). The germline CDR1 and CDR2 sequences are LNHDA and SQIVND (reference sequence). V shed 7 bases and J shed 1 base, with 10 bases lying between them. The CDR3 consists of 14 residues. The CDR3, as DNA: TGTGCCAGTACAATGGGACAGAACACCGGGGAGCTGTTTTTT. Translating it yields CASTMGQNTGELFF. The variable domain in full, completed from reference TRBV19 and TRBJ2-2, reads DGGITQSPKYLFRKEGQNVTLSCEQNLNHDAMYWYRQDPGQGLRLIYYSQIVNDFQKGDIAEGYSVSREKKESFPLTVTSAQKNPTAFYLCASTMGQNTGELFFGEGSRLTVL.

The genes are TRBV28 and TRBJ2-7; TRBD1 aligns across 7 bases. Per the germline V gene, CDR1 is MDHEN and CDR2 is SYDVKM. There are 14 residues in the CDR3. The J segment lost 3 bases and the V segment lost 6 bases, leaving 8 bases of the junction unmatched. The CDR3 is CASRPGTENYEQYF. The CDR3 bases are TGTGCCAGCAGACCTGGGACAGAAAACTACGAGCAGTACTTC. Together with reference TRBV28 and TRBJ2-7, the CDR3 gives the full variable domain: DVKVTQSSRYLVKRTGEKVFLECVQDMDHENMFWYRQDPGLGLRLIYFSYDVKMKEKGDIPEGYSVSREKKERFSLILESASTNQTSMYLCASRPGTENYEQYFGPGTRLTVT.